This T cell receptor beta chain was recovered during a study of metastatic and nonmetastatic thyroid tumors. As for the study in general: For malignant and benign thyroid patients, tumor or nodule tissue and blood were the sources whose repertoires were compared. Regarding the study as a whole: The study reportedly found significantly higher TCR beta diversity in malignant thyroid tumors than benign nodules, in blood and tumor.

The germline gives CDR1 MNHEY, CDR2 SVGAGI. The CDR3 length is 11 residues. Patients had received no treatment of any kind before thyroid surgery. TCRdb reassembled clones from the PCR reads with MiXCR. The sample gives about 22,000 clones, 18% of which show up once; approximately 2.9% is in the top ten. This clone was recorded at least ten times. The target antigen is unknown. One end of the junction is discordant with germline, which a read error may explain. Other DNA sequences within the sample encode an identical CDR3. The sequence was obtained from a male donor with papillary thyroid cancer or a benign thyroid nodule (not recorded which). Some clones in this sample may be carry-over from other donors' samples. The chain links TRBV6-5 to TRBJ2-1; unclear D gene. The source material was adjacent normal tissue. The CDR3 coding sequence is TGTGCCAGCAGCTACTCGGTCGAGCAGTTCTTC. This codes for CASSYSVEQFF.